This T cell receptor (beta chain) was sequenced for a study of blood T cell repertoires in COVID-19. Clones were read by immunoSEQ multiplex PCR, and TCRdb kept only the in-frame ones, dropping some. The sample has more than 300,000 clones; around 90% are singletons. CDR3 size: 15 residues. Trimming removed 2 bases from V and 1 base from J, with 9 bases in between. Germline CDR1 is KGHSH and CDR2 is LQKENI. This TCR derives from a woman between 18 and 30 years old who had recovered from COVID-19. The chain has TRBV18 and TRBJ1-5; D perhaps matches TRBD1 (5 bases). The sample taken for sequencing was PBMCs or T cells enriched from blood (not recorded which). CDR3 in amino acids: CASSPNGGSNQPQHF. For the CDR3, the DNA is TGTGCCAGCTCACCAAACGGGGGGAGCAATCAGCCCCAGCATTTT. Filled out from reference TRBV18 and TRBJ1-5, the complete variable domain reads NAGVMQNPRHLVRRRGQEARLRCSPMKGHSHVYWYRQLPEEGLKFMVYLQKENIIDESGMPKERFSAEFPKEGPSILRIQQVVRGDSAAYFCASSPNGGSNQPQHFGDGTRLSIL.